This T cell receptor beta chain was identified during a study of T cell responses to AZD1222 COVID-19 vaccine. Broader study findings: Just a handful of AZD1222 recipients were seropositive at baseline. Per reports, nearly half of all spike-specific TCRs target regions that are unmutated in variants. Donors skewed white British and female; clonal diversity was possibly underestimated.

The analysis combined second doses at about 4 or about 12 weeks. On this clone: Its specificity is not known.

The assay was immunoSEQ multiplex PCR, and TCRdb's table has in-frame clones only and misses some. The data contain around 150,000 clones, about 91% of them singletons. The germline V gene has CDR1 SGHDT and CDR2 YYEEEE. This CDR3 contains 15 residues. The V end lost 4 bases, the J end lost 2 bases, and 13 bases lay between the germline ends. This sample comprised peripheral blood, obtained 28 days after the second AZD1222 dose. The receptor was derived from an adult who received the AZD1222 COVID-19 vaccine. The rearrangement uses TRBV5-6 and TRBJ1-3; perhaps TRBD1 as D (5 bases). The CDR3: CASSVAGTAGNTIYF. CDR3 nucleotides: TGTGCCAGCAGCGTGGCCGGGACCGCTGGAAACACCATATATTTT. The full variable domain, rest sourced from reference TRBV5-6 and TRBJ1-3, is DAGVTQSPTHLIKTRGQQVTLRCSPKSGHDTVSWYQQALGQGPQFIFQYYEEEERQRGNFPDRFSGHQFPNYSSELNVNALLLGDSALYLCASSVAGTAGNTIYFGEGSWLTVV.